This TCR beta chain was identified during a study of T cell responses to AZD1222 COVID-19 vaccine. As concerns this clone: Antigen specificity is unknown.

The assay was immunoSEQ multiplex PCR, and TCRdb's table has in-frame clones only and misses some. The data show 200,000 to 250,000 clones, with about 95% seen just once and approximately 1.5% held by the top ten. CDR3 length equals 14 residues. Per the germline V gene, CDR1 is SGHRS and CDR2 is YFSETQ. V was pared by 4 bases and J by 7 bases, with 9 bases of the junction left unmatched. Study-wide results and limits: Unmutated regions of variants are reportedly targeted by nearly half of spike-specific TCRs. Repertoires in all cases were sampled only once the peak T cell response had passed. Seropositive status at baseline applied to only six AZD1222 recipients.

This chain connects TRBV5-1 to TRBJ2-7; the match to TRBD1 covers 9 bases. The sample here was peripheral blood, taken 28 days after the second dose of the MenACWY control vaccine. The receptor's source is an adult who received the MenACWY meningococcal vaccine as a control. This chain's CDR3 is CASSLGTGNWEQYF. CDR3 nucleotides: TGCGCCAGCAGCCTCGGGACAGGGAATTGGGAGCAGTACTTC.